This T cell receptor beta chain is drawn from a study of regulatory T cells in long-lasting Graves disease (dated by TCRdb to about 2021). Broadly, across the study: Persistent Graves' disease was defined as persistently positive TSH receptor autoantibodies together with antithyroid drug treatment for over 5 years. Patients with persistent Graves' disease were compared with patients with newly diagnosed Graves' disease using TCR sequencing and RNA sequencing of peripheral blood. The study was conducted in China and was registered as a clinical trial. TCR sequencing covered roughly 13 persistent and approximately 20 newly diagnosed Graves' disease patients, approximately 33 samples in total. Persistent Graves' disease patients in the clinical cohort had taken antithyroid drugs for approximately 10 years on average. What the study reported, not specific to this receptor: The authors noted that the small sample size was a limitation that may lower accuracy. Sequencing and analysis were limited to the TCR beta chain. Persistent patients shared more public clonotypes among themselves (over 2,500) than newly diagnosed patients did (approximately 900). Persistent disease showed preferential use of TRBV28, TRBJ1-2 and TRBJ2-5, whereas newly diagnosed disease favored TRBV20-1 and TRBJ2-1. Compared with newly diagnosed patients, patients with persistent Graves' disease had lower TCR Shannon entropy and fewer highly expanded clones, which suggests clonal expansion. Peripheral blood alone was examined, since thyroid tissue, which constituted the primary lesion, could not be accessed.

Details on this clonotype: Its binding antigen is unknown. No qualities accompany the bases; no much larger clone lies one base away.

The time point label here, explained by the study, means: persistent/refractory GD, antithyroid drugs over 5 years with positive TRAb. For both TCR sequencing and RNA sequencing, RNA was extracted from PBMCs in TRIzol. The diagnosis of Graves' disease was made according to American Thyroid Association guidelines. Patients for the study were recruited at an endocrinology department in Xi'an, China. Each patient gave approximately 8.8 milliliters of peripheral blood, collected in an EDTA anticoagulant tube. Ficoll Paque Plus density gradient separation was used to isolate PBMCs, and no additional T cell sorting was done. An Agilent 2100 Bioanalyzer and agarose gel were used to check RNA quality, while a NanoDrop 2000 measured RNA concentration. The library relied on multiplex PCR. Sequenced using an Illumina HiSeq 4000. CDR3 regions were amplified by Arm-PCR with iRepertoire HTBI primers to construct TCR beta libraries. Gel purification was performed on PCR products prior to sequencing. Regarding the original processing steps: Gene usage analysis of CDR3 amino acid clonotypes relied on the approximately 62 TRBV and around 13 TRBJ segments identified across samples. Filtered high-quality paired reads were merged into contigs using COPE and FqMerger. BLAST was used to align contigs to IMGT TRBV, TRBD and TRBJ reference genes, with CDR3 defined following IMGT. Any clonotype with a frequency above 0.1% was classified as a highly expanded clone. Repertoire diversity was measured by Shannon entropy, and V-J evenness by the Gini coefficient. Public clonotypes were defined as clonotypes shared by more than one individual. The public reads were reanalyzed by TCRdb: fastp trimming at Q25, MiXCR alignment, in-frame beta chains only. Rows with a matching CDR3 protein are joined into one entry that keeps the most common DNA and genes. In this record, the V and J calls reflect TCRdb's handling and not the investigators' own analysis. Present in this sample are roughly 400,000 distinct CDR3 sequences, around 20% of which were seen just once. The top ten constitute about a fifth of the sample.

Trimming takes 5 bases from V and 4 bases from J, and the germline ends sit 11 bases apart. From the cysteine up to the phenylalanine, the CDR3 has a length of 12 residues. Solely the CDR3 DNA is kept, with 36 bases framed from the first base. As encoded in the germline V gene (reference sequence), CDR1 is DFQATT while CDR2 is SNEGSKA. This receptor was identified in a female donor with Graves disease. The chain joins TRBV20-1 to TRBJ2-5; the D gene is possibly TRBD1 or TRBD2, each agreeing over 5 bases. The material was peripheral blood mononuclear cells (PBMCs), obtained when the disease was refractory, from a patient treated with antithyroid drugs. The CDR3 protein sequence reads: CSALGVGETQYF. DNA sequence: TGCAGTGCTTTGGGGGTTGGAGAGACCCAGTACTTC.